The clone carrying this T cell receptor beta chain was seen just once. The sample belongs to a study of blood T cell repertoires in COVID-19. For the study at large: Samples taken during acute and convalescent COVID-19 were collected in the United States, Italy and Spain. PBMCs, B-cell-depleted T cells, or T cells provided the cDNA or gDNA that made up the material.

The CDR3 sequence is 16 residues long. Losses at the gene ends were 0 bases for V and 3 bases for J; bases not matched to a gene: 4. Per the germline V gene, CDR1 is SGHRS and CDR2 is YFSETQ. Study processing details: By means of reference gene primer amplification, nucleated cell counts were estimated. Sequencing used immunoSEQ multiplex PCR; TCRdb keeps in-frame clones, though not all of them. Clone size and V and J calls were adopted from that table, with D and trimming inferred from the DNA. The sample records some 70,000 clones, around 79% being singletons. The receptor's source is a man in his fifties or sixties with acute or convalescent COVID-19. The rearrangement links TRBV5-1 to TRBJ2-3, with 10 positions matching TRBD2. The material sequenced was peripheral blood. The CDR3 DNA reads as TGCGCCAGCAGCTTGGGGCTAGCGGGGGAAACAGATACGCAGTATTTT. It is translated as CASSLGLAGETDTQYF.